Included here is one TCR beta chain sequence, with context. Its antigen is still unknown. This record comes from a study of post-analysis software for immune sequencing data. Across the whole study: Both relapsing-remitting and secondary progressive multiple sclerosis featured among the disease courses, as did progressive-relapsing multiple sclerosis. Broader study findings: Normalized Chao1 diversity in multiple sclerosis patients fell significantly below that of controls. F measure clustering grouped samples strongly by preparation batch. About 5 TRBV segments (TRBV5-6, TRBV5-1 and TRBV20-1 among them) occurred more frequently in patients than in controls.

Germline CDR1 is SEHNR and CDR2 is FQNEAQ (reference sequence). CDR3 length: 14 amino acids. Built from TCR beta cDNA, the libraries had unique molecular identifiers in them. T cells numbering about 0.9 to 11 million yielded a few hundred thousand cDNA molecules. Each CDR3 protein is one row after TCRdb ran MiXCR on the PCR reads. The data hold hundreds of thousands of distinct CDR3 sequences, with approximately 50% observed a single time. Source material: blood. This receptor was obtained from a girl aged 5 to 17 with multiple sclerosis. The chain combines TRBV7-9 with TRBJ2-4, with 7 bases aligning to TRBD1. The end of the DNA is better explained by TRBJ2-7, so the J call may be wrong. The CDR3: CASSGWDSTYEQYF. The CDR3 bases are TGTGCCAGCAGCGGCTGGGACAGTACCTACGAGCAGTACTTC.